These T cell receptor beta chains were read from a single sample in a study of blood T cell repertoires in COVID-19. TCRdb keeps only in-frame clones here, not all; method: immunoSEQ multiplex PCR. The sample carries 200,000 to 250,000 clones, about 91% recorded once. The specimen sequenced was peripheral blood. These receptor sequences come from a man aged 18 to 30 with active or convalescent COVID-19. The CDR3 runs from the conserved cysteine through the conserved F or W. The order of the fields is J gene, V gene, D gene, clone size, CDR3 protein, CDR3 DNA. The D gene is left open where the match is weak. Clone size is not always given. Where it is, it says once, few, many or a class for expanded clones.

J gene: TRBJ2-3; V gene: TRBV5-6; D gene: .; clone size: .; CDR3 protein: CASSLGTMTDTQYF; CDR3 DNA: TGTGCCAGCAGCCTCGGGACAATGACAGATACGCAGTATTTT
J gene: TRBJ2-5; V gene: TRBV7-9; D gene: TRBD2; clone size: .; CDR3 protein: CASSLGLAGGPRWETQYF; CDR3 DNA: TGTGCCAGCAGCTTAGGACTAGCGGGAGGGCCTAGGTGGGAGACCCAGTACTTC
J gene: TRBJ2-7; V gene: TRBV6-1; D gene: TRBD2; clone size: .; CDR3 protein: CASSELQNSGSSVYEQYF; CDR3 DNA: TGTGCCAGCAGTGAACTACAAAATAGCGGGAGCTCTGTCTACGAGCAGTACTTC
J gene: TRBJ1-1; V gene: TRBV7-2; D gene: .; clone size: .; CDR3 protein: CASSLDRNTEAFF; CDR3 DNA: TGTGCCAGCAGCTTAGACAGAAACACTGAAGCTTTCTTT
J gene: TRBJ1-1; V gene: TRBV7-3; D gene: .; clone size: once; CDR3 protein: CASSTGGRNEAFF; CDR3 DNA: TGTGCCAGCAGCACCGGAGGGAGGAATGAAGCTTTCTTT
J gene: TRBJ2-2; V gene: TRBV11-3; D gene: .; clone size: .; CDR3 protein: CASSPNRTSPNTGELFF; CDR3 DNA: TGTGCCAGCAGCCCGAACCGGACTTCTCCGAACACCGGGGAGCTGTTTTTT
J gene: TRBJ2-7; V gene: TRBV5-5; D gene: TRBD2; clone size: .; CDR3 protein: CASSQLAGVGEQYF; CDR3 DNA: TGTGCCAGCAGCCAACTAGCGGGAGTTGGCGAGCAGTACTTC
J gene: TRBJ2-1; V gene: TRBV30; D gene: .; clone size: .; CDR3 protein: CAREGRRYNEQFF; CDR3 DNA: TGTGCCCGTGAGGGCCGTCGTTACAATGAGCAGTTCTTC
J gene: TRBJ1-4; V gene: TRBV29-1; D gene: TRBD1; clone size: .; CDR3 protein: CSVGTGGGSNEKLFF; CDR3 DNA: TGCAGCGTTGGCACAGGGGGCGGGAGTAATGAAAAACTGTTTTTT
J gene: TRBJ2-1; V gene: TRBV3-1/TRBV3-2; D gene: TRBD2; clone size: .; CDR3 protein: CASSQVLAADGYNEQFF; CDR3 DNA: TGTGCCAGCAGCCAAGTACTAGCGGCCGACGGATACAATGAGCAGTTCTTC